One and the same sample provided the 16 T cell receptor beta chains below, sequenced in a study of T cells in Graves' hyperthyroidism and ophthalmopathy. TCR beta CDR3 regions were amplified from RNA transcripts. The TCR CDR3 first-round RT-PCR relied on the HTBI primer set. TCRdb used MiXCR to reprocess the multiplex PCR reads, holding one entry per CDR3 protein. The table records 500,000 to 750,000 distinct CDR3 sequences, over 12% of them present only once. Material: blood. The receptors stem from a woman younger than 35 with Graves' ophthalmopathy.

The chain carries TRBV11-1 and TRBJ2-3; 9 bases align to TRBD2. V was pared by 5 bases and J by 1 base, with 10 bases of the junction left unmatched. In germline, CDR1 is SGHAT, CDR2 FQDESV (reference sequence). The CDR3 length is 17 residues. CDR3 protein: CASSIRTSVRGTDTQYF. CDR3 nucleotides: TGTGCCAGCAGCATCCGGACTAGCGTTAGGGGCACAGATACGCAGTATTTT.

This clonotype showed up many times. The chain couples TRBV7-9 to TRBJ1-6, with TRBD1 matching over 7 bases. J was trimmed by 9 bases and V by 5 bases; bases with no gene match: 10. Germline V CDR1 and CDR2: SEHNR, FQNEAQ (reference sequence). This CDR3 spans 15 amino acids. This CDR3 is CASSRIVTGSSPLHF. Written as DNA, the CDR3 is TGTGCCAGCAGCCGCATAGTGACAGGGAGTTCACCCCTCCACTTT.

This clonotype was found many times. The J gene is TRBJ1-2, the V gene TRBV12-3 or TRBV12-4; D may be TRBD1 (5 bases). Trimming pared 6 bases from V and 4 bases from J, leaving 18 bases between. The CDR3 loop spans 15 amino acids. CDR3 in amino acids: CASSQGDARRYGYTF. The CDR3 coding sequence is TGTGCCAGCAGCCAAGGGGACGCAAGACGCTATGGCTACACCTTC.

This clonotype was detected many times. This chain uses TRBV7-8 with TRBJ2-1; D call uncertain. Germline V gene data show CDR1 as SGHVS and CDR2 as FQNEAQ. Trimming removed 2 bases from V and 0 bases from J, with 14 bases in between. This CDR3 is built from 17 residues. The CDR3 nucleotides read TGTGCCAGCAGCTTAAGGCTGAGCTCGAGCTCCTACAATGAGCAGTTCTTC. The encoded protein is CASSLRLSSSSYNEQFF.

Ten or more counts support this clonotype. The chain links TRBV12-3 or TRBV12-4 to TRBJ1-1; 7 nucleotides agree with TRBD1. CDR3 length: 13 residues. The junction had 9 bases not matched to a gene; V was cut back by 7 bases and J by 7 bases. CDR3 DNA: TGTGCCAGCACCCGACAGGGAGCCGATGAAGCTTTCTTT. Its translation: CASTRQGADEAFF.

Regarding this clonotype: This may come from a read error, since a much larger clone is one base off. The chain is built from TRBV2 and TRBJ1-5; D gene ambiguous. Germline V gene lookup returns CDR1 SNHLY and CDR2 FYNNEI. The CDR3 is 16 amino acids. The CDR3 bases are TGTACCAGCAGTGGAATGGACGCGTATAGCAATCAGCCCCAGCATTTT. It specifies CTSSGMDAYSNQPQHF.

This clonotype was seen at least ten times. The chain joins TRBV6-1 to TRBJ1-2, with 7 bases aligning to TRBD1. The CDR3 is 16 residues long. In germline, CDR1 is MNHNS, CDR2 SASEGT. After removal of 5 bases from V and 0 bases from J, the junction contained 9 bases not matched to a gene. CDR3 protein: CASSPRQGPTNYGYTF. CDR3 nucleotides: TGTGCCAGCAGTCCTCGACAGGGCCCGACTAACTATGGCTACACCTTC.

This clonotype was observed at least ten times. V is TRBV28 and J is TRBJ2-2, with no clear D. The V gene lost 4 bases and the J gene lost 11 bases, with 11 bases spanning the gap. This CDR3 contains 12 residues. Germline V lookup: CDR1 MDHEN, CDR2 SYDVKM. The CDR3 sequence is CASSWGFKELFF. The CDR3 coding sequence is TGTGCCAGCAGTTGGGGATTCAAAGAGCTGTTTTTT.

CDR3 in amino acids: CASSIYAGRDNEQFF. The CDR3 nucleotides are TGTGCCAGTAGTATATACGCGGGTCGCGACAATGAGCAGTTCTTC. The chain couples TRBV19 to TRBJ2-1; D possibly corresponds to TRBD2 (5 bases). Trimming removed 2 bases at V and 5 bases at J, with 13 bases between. The CDR3 runs to 15 residues. The V gene's germline CDR1 is LNHDA and CDR2 SQIVND (reference sequence).

This clonotype was recorded many times. The rearrangement links TRBV7-2 to TRBJ2-7; TRBD2 agrees at 7 bases. Trimming removed 10 bases from V and 2 bases from J; junction bases left unmatched: 2. The CDR3 totals 11 residues. Per germline, CDR1 SGHTA and CDR2 FQGNSA. The CDR3 DNA is TGTGCCACTAGCGGTCCCTACGAGCAGTACTTC. This gives the protein CATSGPYEQYF.

The table lists this clonotype with a few counts. The V call is TRBV19, the J call TRBJ2-7, with 9 positions matching TRBD2. CDR3 length: 15 amino acids. Looked up from germline, CDR1 is LNHDA and CDR2 is SQIVND (reference sequence). V was pared by 7 bases and J by 0 bases, with 7 bases of the junction left unmatched. The CDR3 reads CASKLASGDSYEQYF. The DNA for the CDR3 is TGTGCCAGTAAGTTGGCTAGCGGGGACTCCTACGAGCAGTACTTC.

In this sample, this clonotype turned up many times. J is TRBJ1-4 and V is TRBV2; D unresolved. V was shortened by 0 bases and J by 5 bases, with 13 bases between the two germline ends. Germline V gene data show CDR1 as SNHLY and CDR2 as FYNNEI. The CDR3 is 16 residues long. The DNA for the CDR3 is TGTGCCAGCAGTGAAGCGTCAGGACGGCTAAATGAAAAACTGTTTTTT. It specifies CASSEASGRLNEKLFF.

This clonotype was seen more than once but under ten times. V usage is TRBV9 and J usage is TRBJ2-1, with D unresolved. The CDR3 is 18 residues long. Trimming left V 3 bases short and J 4 bases short, with 23 bases between. Germline V CDR1 and CDR2: SGDLS, YYNGEE. The CDR3 bases are TGTGCCAGCAGCGGGACGCGTGAGACTCCCTCCACTTACAATGAGCAGTTCTTC. Amino acid sequence: CASSGTRETPSTYNEQFF.

The CDR3 bases are TGTGCCAGCAGCTTCGGACTTCTCACAGATACGCAGTATTTT. This encodes CASSFGLLTDTQYF. The gene calls are TRBV11-2 and TRBJ2-3; possible D gene TRBD2, 5 bases. V shed 3 bases and J shed 2 bases, with 9 bases lying between them. CDR1 and CDR2 (germline): SGHAT, FQNNGV. There are 14 residues in the CDR3.

V gene TRBV7-9 combines with J gene TRBJ2-2; 8 nucleotides align to TRBD2. CDR1 and CDR2 from the germline V gene are SEHNR and FQNEAQ (reference sequence). Trimming cost V 1 base and J 3 bases; bases outside gene matches: 4. This CDR3 comprises 16 residues. This chain's CDR3 is CASSLVTSGHTGELFF. CDR3 DNA sequence: TGTGCCAGCAGCTTAGTAACTAGCGGACACACCGGGGAGCTGTTTTTT.

This clonotype was counted many times. The chain is built from TRBV11-2 and TRBJ2-1; 8 bases are shared with TRBD1. Germline CDR1 SGHAT, CDR2 FQNNGV. This CDR3 spans 16 amino acids. Unmatched junction bases numbered 6, after V lost 5 bases and J lost 0 bases. CDR3 sequence (DNA): TGTGCCAGCAGCCCCGACAGGGGTAGCTCCTACAATGAGCAGTTCTTC. This gives the protein CASSPDRGSSYNEQFF.